A selection of T cell receptor beta chains follows, all from one sample in a study of early T cells in non-severe SARS-CoV-2 infection. Using its own MiXCR run on the 5' RACE reads, TCRdb lists one record per CDR3 protein. The table lists approximately 9,900 distinct CDR3 sequences, 4.5% to 5.5% of them singletons. Source material: whole blood. The origin of the receptors is an adult who was a healthcare worker with PCR-confirmed SARS-CoV-2 infection or an uninfected control (not recorded which). Each CDR3 is given with its conserved first and last residue.

J	length	V	CDR3
TRBJ1-1	14	TRBV20-1	CSAGPPTVNTEAFF
TRBJ2-7	17	TRBV6-1	CASSERPGLAGFYEQYF
TRBJ2-1	15	TRBV19	CASSIRGQINNEQFF
TRBJ1-5	14	TRBV30	CAWSGTGGVQPQHF
TRBJ2-1	16	TRBV3-1	CASSQGGRLAYNEQFF
TRBJ2-1	17	TRBV5-4	CASSPNSGGDSYNEQFF
TRBJ2-2	17	TRBV12-5	CASGQHPGGAGTGELFF
TRBJ2-2	13	TRBV11-3	CASSLVNTGELFF
TRBJ2-2	19	TRBV7-3	CASSLIGRTGHTNTGELFF
TRBJ1-3	15	TRBV7-8	CASSLARFSGNTIYF
TRBJ1-4	15	TRBV7-9	CASSMTGLGNEKLFF
TRBJ1-2	17	TRBV24-1	CATSDHPSTGLSGGYTF
TRBJ2-1	16	TRBV27	CASSLVLAGVGTEQFF
TRBJ1-1	18	TRBV28	CASSLTFLIQGSDTEAFF
TRBJ2-3	13	TRBV27	CASKRTGADTQYF
TRBJ2-7	17	TRBV19	CARPFPYSGTGAYEQYF
TRBJ2-1	15	TRBV7-2	CASSVGTSGIGEQFF
TRBJ2-1	16	TRBV7-9	CASAPTSGSWYNEQFF
TRBJ1-1	15	TRBV7-9	CASSFRDGGHTEAFF
TRBJ2-7	16	TRBV5-1	CASSPLTGTVYYEQYF
TRBJ2-4	12	TRBV6-2/TRBV6-3	CASSYKGDIQYF
TRBJ1-1	14	TRBV7-8	CASSFRGVDTEAFF
TRBJ1-1	16	TRBV18	CASSPGRAGGYTEAFF
TRBJ2-5	15	TRBV11-2	CASSLELAGGETQYF
TRBJ2-1	13	TRBV12-3/TRBV12-4	CASSRTKQGEQFF
TRBJ2-7	14	TRBV11-2	CASSRETRSYEQYF
TRBJ2-3	11	TRBV7-3	CASSSRDTQYF
TRBJ2-1	14	TRBV12-3/TRBV12-4	CASTPTRARNEQFF
TRBJ2-3	15	TRBV20-1	CSARDRGYSTDTQYF
TRBJ2-3	16	TRBV20-1	CSARDQVKLTTDTQYF
TRBJ2-1	14	TRBV20-1	CSARFWTQYNEQFF
TRBJ2-1	12	TRBV30	CAWGLAGVEQFF
TRBJ2-6	16	TRBV7-9	CASPKSPLSGANVLTF
TRBJ2-3	15	TRBV7-2	CASSLLGSRTDTQYF
TRBJ2-1	11	TRBV29-1	CSVAGANEQFF
TRBJ2-5	14	TRBV4-1	CASSQLGLQETQYF
TRBJ2-3	12	TRBV6-6	CASRGYTDTQYF
TRBJ2-1	14	TRBV2	CASLAGGPANEQFF
TRBJ2-1	16	TRBV20-1	CSAVTGPPVAYNEQFF
TRBJ2-6	13	TRBV2	CASSDSGANVLTF
TRBJ2-7	14	TRBV3-1	CASSLNGQPAEQYF
TRBJ1-1	13	TRBV20-1	CSARPGLVTEAFF
TRBJ2-4	16	TRBV7-2	CASSRDGGTGKNIQYF
TRBJ2-1	19	TRBV12-3/TRBV12-4	CASSLNLGLAGGTGDEQFF
TRBJ2-7	17	TRBV20-1	CSARMGLAGGEPYEQYF
TRBJ1-1	15	TRBV5-1	CASSGRTGAPREAFF
TRBJ2-3	15	TRBV20-1	CSARKREGLGDTQYF
TRBJ2-1	14	TRBV18	CASSPQTGGNEQFF
TRBJ2-1	16	TRBV11-2	CVSSLVTSGSINEQFF
TRBJ2-3	16	TRBV20-1	CSVRSGTGGTTDTQYF
TRBJ2-3	16	TRBV2	CASKEVRTSATDTQYF